The clone carrying this T cell receptor (beta chain) was detected only a few times. The data are from a study of early T cells in non-severe SARS-CoV-2 infection. The CDR3 covers 15 residues. Germline V gene lookup returns CDR1 DFQATT and CDR2 SNEGSKA (reference sequence). V was clipped by 0 bases and J by 4 bases; unmatched bases: 7. Individual cDNA molecules received unique molecular identifiers during library preparation. MiXCR, applied by TCRdb to the 5' RACE reads, yields one record per CDR3 protein. Of about 48,000 distinct CDR3 sequences in the sample, 6% to 8% were seen once. The chain joins TRBV20-1 to TRBJ2-7; 9 nucleotides agree with TRBD1. This clonotype originated in an adult who was a healthcare worker with PCR-confirmed SARS-CoV-2 infection or an uninfected control (not recorded which). Sequencing was performed on whole blood. The CDR3 DNA sequence: TGCAGTGCTAGAGACCGTACGGGACAGGGTTACGAGCAGTACTTC. Translation: CSARDRTGQGYEQYF.